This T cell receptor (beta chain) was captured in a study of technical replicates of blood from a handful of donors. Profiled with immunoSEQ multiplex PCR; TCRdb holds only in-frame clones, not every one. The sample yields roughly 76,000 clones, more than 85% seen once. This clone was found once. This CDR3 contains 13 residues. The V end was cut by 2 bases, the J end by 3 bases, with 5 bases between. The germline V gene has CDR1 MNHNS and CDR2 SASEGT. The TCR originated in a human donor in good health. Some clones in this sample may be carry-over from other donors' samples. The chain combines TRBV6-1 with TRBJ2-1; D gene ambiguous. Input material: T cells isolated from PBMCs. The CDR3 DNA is TGTGCCAGCAGTGAAATTAGCTACAATGAGCAGTTCTTC. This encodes CASSEISYNEQFF.